Presented here are 2 T cell receptor beta chains from one specimen sequenced in a study of CXCR3-negative and CXCR3-positive naive CD8 T cells. The authors prepared UMI-labeled TRB cDNA libraries by 5' RACE. TCRdb re-called the 5' RACE reads; one entry per CDR3 protein, DNA not given. The sample data list about 62,000 distinct CDR3 sequences. Sequencing input: naive CXCR3- CD8+ T cells from blood. Subset: CD45RO-CCR7+CD27+CD95- naive CD8+ T cells lacking CXCR3 (TNR3-). These TCRs come from a human donor in good health. Some clones in this sample may be carry-over from other donors' samples.

The rearrangement joins TRBV4-3 to TRBJ2-1. This CDR3 contains 13 residues. Germline V gene data show CDR1 as LGHNA and CDR2 as YSLEER. The CDR3 here is CASSQDLYNEQFF.

The chain carries TRBV29-1 and TRBJ2-7; the D gene TCRdb calls, TRBD1, cannot be checked with no DNA. The CDR3 length is 15 residues. Germline V CDR1 and CDR2: SQVTM, ANQGSEA. The CDR3 reads CSVAPLDRGAYEQYF.